This entry concerns a single TCR beta chain. Its antigen remains unknown. This record comes from a study of cytomegalovirus exposure and HLA in healthy donors. Study findings and constraints: By HLA locus, TCR association rates varied in a later analysis, with DRB1 showing the most and HLA-C the fewest.

The PCR was carried out with 60 Vbeta primers and 13 Jbeta primers. Produced via immunoSEQ multiplex PCR; TCRdb's table is partial and in-frame only. The sample includes around 100,000 clones, about four fifths of them seen just once. The CDR3 length is 14 residues. CDR1 is SGDLS and CDR2 is YYNGEE in the germline V gene. V dropped 6 bases and J dropped 7; count of bases not matched to a gene: 10. This TCR came from a man aged 40-55 years in good health and CMV-seropositive. The chain recombines TRBV9 with TRBJ2-1; 7 bases are shared with TRBD2. Sequencing used PBMCs. The CDR3 loop reads CASMDAGEGNEQFF. The DNA for the CDR3 is TGTGCCAGCATGGATGCGGGAGAAGGAAATGAGCAGTTCTTC.